These 20 T cell receptor beta chains share one sample of origin, sequenced in a study of T cell changes during pregnancy in multiple sclerosis. Using immunoSEQ multiplex PCR, the repertoire was profiled, and TCRdb retains in-frame clones only, with some absent. Among fewer than 40,000 clones, about nine tenths were seen once, and the ten largest hold over 0.4%. Sequencing was performed on CD4+ T cells from peripheral blood mononuclear cells, taken in the first trimester of pregnancy. These TCRs come from a female donor in good health, enrolled as a control in a pregnancy study.

The V gene is TRBV6-5, the J gene TRBJ1-5; 7 bases map to TRBD1. This CDR3 contains 13 residues. Per germline, CDR1 MNHEY and CDR2 SVGAGI. Trimming took 7 bases from V and 5 from J; bases not matched to a gene: 5. Here the CDR3 reads CASKGRGDQPQHF. Written as DNA, the CDR3 is TGTGCCAGCAAAGGCAGGGGGGATCAGCCCCAGCATTTT.

This clone was detected once. The chain carries TRBV30 and TRBJ1-2, with 9 bases that match TRBD1. With 0 bases clipped from V and 7 bases from J, the junction kept 6 bases outside the gene matches. Germline CDR1 GTSNPN, CDR2 SVGIG (reference sequence). The CDR3 runs 14 residues. The CDR3 loop is CAWSVRHRGPGYTF. The CDR3 coding sequence is TGTGCCTGGAGTGTACGGCACAGGGGGCCTGGCTACACCTTC.

The chain combines TRBV7-2 with TRBJ1-2; TRBD1 agrees at 8 bases. The germline V gene encodes CDR1 SGHTA and CDR2 FQGNSA. This CDR3 has 14 amino acids. V trimming: 5 bases; J trimming: 4 bases; junction bases outside the gene matches: 6. CDR3 amino acids: CASSPDRDSYGYTF. The CDR3 DNA reads as TGTGCCAGCAGCCCGGACAGGGATAGCTATGGCTACACCTTC.

The chain has TRBV14 and TRBJ1-6; 8 bases map to TRBD1. The CDR3 totals 13 residues. The V gene's germline CDR1 is SGHDN and CDR2 FVKESK. V lost 2 bases and J lost 9; bases outside the gene matches: 0. The CDR3 region has the DNA TGTGCCAGCAGCCAAACAGGGGGTTCACCCCTCCACTTT. It encodes CASSQTGGSPLHF.

This chain links TRBV15 with TRBJ2-3, with D possibly matching TRBD1 (5 bases). The germline CDR1 and CDR2 sequences are LNHNV and YYDKDF (reference sequence). V was clipped by 7 bases and J by 3 bases, with 14 bases between them. The CDR3 totals 14 residues. CDR3: CATTPAPGTDTQYF. The DNA for the CDR3 is TGTGCCACCACCCCCGCCCCAGGGACAGATACGCAGTATTTT.

The CDR3 is CASSLEKGAQERDHPYEQYF. CDR3 coding DNA: TGTGCCAGCAGCTTAGAGAAGGGGGCGCAGGAGAGAGACCACCCCTACGAGCAGTACTTC. The rearrangement links TRBV11-3 to TRBJ2-7; 7 bases match TRBD1. The trim removed 0 bases at V and 2 bases at J, leaving 19 bases unmatched. Germline V gene sequence: CDR1 SGHNT, CDR2 YENEEA. The CDR3 spans 20 residues. The entire variable domain, with the rest obtained from reference TRBV11-3 and TRBJ2-7, is as follows: EAGVVQSPRYKIIEKKQPVAFWCNPISGHNTLYWYLQNLGQGPELLIRYENEEAVDDSQLPKDRFSAERLKGVDSTLKIQPAELGDSAVYLCASSLEKGAQERDHPYEQYFGPGTRLTVT.

V usage is TRBV28 and J usage is TRBJ1-5; unclear D gene. The CDR3 covers 14 residues. V shed 3 bases and J shed 2 bases, with 8 bases lying between them. Per the germline V gene, CDR1 is MDHEN and CDR2 is SYDVKM. The CDR3, as DNA: TGTGCCAGCAGTTTGTCAGTTGGCAATCAGCCCCAGCATTTT. The encoded protein is CASSLSVGNQPQHF.

The V gene is TRBV5-8, the J gene TRBJ1-2, with a tentative D call TRBD1 (5 bases). From germline, CDR1 is SGHTS and CDR2 YDEGEE. V was cut by 0 bases and J by 6 bases, with 6 bases left in between. CDR3 length: 12 residues. The CDR3 DNA is TGTGCCAGCAGCTTGGGACAGCATGGCTACACCTTC. It codes for CASSLGQHGYTF.

V usage is TRBV14 and J usage is TRBJ1-5; the D is unclear. The CDR3 loop spans 14 amino acids. From germline, CDR1 is SGHDN and CDR2 FVKESK. V lost 1 base to trimming and J lost 0 bases, with 4 bases between them. The CDR3 DNA follows: TGTGCCAGCAGCCAAGCTAATAGCAATCAGCCCCAGCATTTT. Translating it yields CASSQANSNQPQHF.

The chain uses TRBV18 and TRBJ1-4; D gene ambiguous. V lost 6 bases and J 6 bases, leaving 11 bases between the germline ends. The CDR3 spans 13 residues. The germline V gene has CDR1 KGHSH and CDR2 LQKENI. Here the CDR3 DNA reads TGTGCCAGCTCGTCAGGTGCCGATGAAAAACTGTTTTTT. It specifies CASSSGADEKLFF.

Relative to its sample, this clone is medium-sized. The V gene is TRBV19, the J gene TRBJ1-5; D gene ambiguous. Trimming took off 1 base at V and 6 bases at J, with 13 bases between the two ends. The CDR3 length is 15 residues. Germline V CDR1 and CDR2: LNHDA, SQIVND (reference sequence). The CDR3 coding sequence is TGTGCCAGTAGTATAGGCAGGCTCCGGGGTCAGCCCCAGCATTTT. This translates into CASSIGRLRGQPQHF.

The chain couples TRBV4-2 to TRBJ1-2; D may be TRBD1 (6 bases). Trimming cost V 1 base and J 4 bases, with 10 bases left between them. Germline V gene lookup returns CDR1 LGHNA and CDR2 YNFKEQ. The CDR3 is 14 residues long. This CDR3 reads CASSQGGQSYGYTF. The CDR3 DNA follows: TGTGCCAGCAGCCAAGGTGGACAGTCCTATGGCTACACCTTC.

The DNA of the CDR3 is TGTGCCAGCAGCTTAGACACAGGGAGTTCTAACTATGGCTACACCTTC. Encoded protein: CASSLDTGSSNYGYTF. The chain uses TRBV13 and TRBJ1-2, with D perhaps TRBD1 (6 bases). CDR1 is PRHDT and CDR2 is FYEKMQ in the germline V gene (reference sequence). The CDR3 length is 16 residues. The V end lost 1 base, the J end lost 0 bases, and 12 bases lay between the germline ends.

V and J are TRBV2 and TRBJ1-6, with unresolved D. This CDR3 has 12 residues. The V gene lost 5 bases and the J gene lost 5 bases, with 4 bases spanning the gap. The germline CDR1 and CDR2 sequences are SNHLY and FYNNEI. The CDR3: CASSSDNSPLHF. The CDR3 DNA sequence: TGTGCCAGCAGTTCAGATAATTCACCCCTCCACTTT.

A few counts support this clone. One end of the junction varies from germline; a read error may be responsible. The chain carries TRBV10-3 and TRBJ1-1; 8 nucleotides match TRBD1. Germline CDR1 reads ENHRY; CDR2 reads SYGVKD. CDR3 length: 11 residues. The DNA for the CDR3 is TGTGCCATCGGTAAGGAGCGGACAGGGACCTTT. The encoded protein is CAIGKERTGTF.

This chain uses TRBV18 with TRBJ1-3, with D maybe TRBD1 (6 bases). V was clipped by 3 bases and J by 2 bases, with 11 bases between them. The CDR3 is made up of 15 amino acids. Germline values: CDR1 KGHSH, CDR2 LQKENI. CDR3 in amino acids: CASSPSGVPGNTIYF. The CDR3 bases are TGTGCCAGCTCACCTTCAGGGGTTCCTGGAAACACCATATATTTT.

The V gene is TRBV5-1, the J gene TRBJ1-2, with 10 bases aligning to TRBD1. V lost 3 bases, J lost 10 bases, and 6 bases stayed unmatched. The CDR3 sequence is 13 residues long. Germline CDR1 is SGHRS and CDR2 is YFSETQ. The CDR3 protein is CASSSRDRGDYTF. The CDR3 DNA reads TGCGCCAGCAGCTCCCGGGACAGGGGCGACTACACCTTC.

The V call is TRBV2, the J call TRBJ1-1, with D perhaps TRBD1 (6 bases). Germline V CDR1 and CDR2: SNHLY, FYNNEI. This CDR3 region has 14 residues. V lost 6 bases and J lost 1, with 12 bases in between. Written as DNA, the CDR3 is TGTGCCAGCAGGCGGACAGCCTCGAACACTGAAGCTTTCTTT. Its protein is CASRRTASNTEAFF.

The gene calls are TRBV13 and TRBJ2-7; 11 nucleotides align to TRBD2. The trim removed 5 bases at V and 3 bases at J, leaving 6 bases unmatched. Germline V gene lookup returns CDR1 PRHDT and CDR2 FYEKMQ (reference sequence). The CDR3 sequence is 15 residues long. Here the CDR3 DNA reads TGTGCCAGCAGCCAAACTAGCGGGGGCCGCTACGAGCAGTACTTC. Encoded protein: CASSQTSGGRYEQYF.

The genes are TRBV7-8 and TRBJ1-5; 10 bases fit TRBD1. Germline CDR1 reads SGHVS; CDR2 reads FQNEAQ. V was pared by 4 bases and J by 2 bases, with 8 bases of the junction left unmatched. This CDR3 has 17 residues. CDR3 sequence reads: CASSWTGTGAGNQPQHF. As DNA, the CDR3 is TGTGCCAGCAGCTGGACCGGGACAGGGGCTGGCAATCAGCCCCAGCATTTT.